The 5 T cell receptor beta chains listed next were all sequenced from one sample in a study of cytomegalovirus exposure and HLA in healthy donors. The PCR made use of 60 Vbeta and 13 Jbeta primers. Only in-frame clones appear in the TCRdb table, and some are missing; sequencing was by immunoSEQ multiplex PCR. The data contain about 120,000 clones, around 81% of them singletons. What was sequenced was PBMCs. The receptor set was obtained from a woman in her thirties or forties in good health and CMV-seronegative.

The chain joins TRBV5-8 to TRBJ2-6; D is undetermined. The CDR3 extends over 16 amino acids. Trimming shortened V by 4 bases and J by 1 base, and 12 bases separated the two germline ends. The germline CDR1 and CDR2 sequences are SGHTS and YDEGEE. The CDR3 protein is CASSLKRSSGANVLTF. The DNA of the CDR3 is TGTGCCAGCAGCCTAAAAAGGAGTTCTGGGGCCAACGTCCTGACTTTC.

The chain has TRBV6-5 and TRBJ1-1; 7 bases agree with TRBD1. V lost 4 bases, J lost 4 bases, and 3 bases stayed unmatched. CDR1 and CDR2 from the germline V gene are MNHEY and SVGAGI. This CDR3 spans 13 amino acids. CDR3: CASSLSGGTEAFF. CDR3 in DNA: TGTGCCAGCAGTTTGTCAGGGGGCACTGAAGCTTTCTTT.

The genes are TRBV9 and TRBJ1-6; 7 positions agree with TRBD1. Germline V gene sequence: CDR1 SGDLS, CDR2 YYNGEE. Trimming removed 3 bases from V and 4 bases from J; junction bases left unmatched: 1. There are 14 residues in the CDR3. CDR3 nucleotide sequence: TGTGCCAGCAGCGCGACAGGGTATAATTCACCCCTCCACTTT. It translates to CASSATGYNSPLHF.

The chain is built from TRBV7-3 and TRBJ2-7; TRBD2 agrees at 15 bases. The CDR3 extends over 17 amino acids. J lost 6 bases, V lost 0 bases, and 6 bases had no gene match. Germline values: CDR1 SGHTA, CDR2 FQGTGA. DNA for the CDR3: TGTGCCAGCAGCTTAACCCCGGGACTAGCGGGAGGTGTCGAGCAGTACTTC. This sequence encodes CASSLTPGLAGGVEQYF.

The chain links TRBV19 to TRBJ1-2; 10 nucleotides align to TRBD1. Germline V CDR1 and CDR2: LNHDA, SQIVND (reference sequence). This CDR3 region has 14 residues. Germline trimming cut 6 bases from V and 3 bases from J; bases unmatched to any gene: 4. The CDR3 loop is CASRTGGVDYGYTF. In DNA, the CDR3 is TGTGCCAGTAGGACAGGGGGCGTGGACTATGGCTACACCTTC.